Below, 27 T cell receptor beta chains from the same sample are listed, as sequenced in a study of glioma-infiltrating T cells after dendritic cell vaccination. Here immunoSEQ multiplex PCR was the method, and the copy in TCRdb shows in-frame clones only, minus some. The sample includes about 82,000 clones, over 80% of them seen just once. Sample time point: after dendritic cell vaccination, including at tumor progression/relapse. The sequenced sample was blood, obtained after dendritic cell vaccination. Receptors originate from a human donor with glioblastoma.

Comments on this clone: The germline gene is not matched at one end of the junction; a read error may be the cause. The chain links TRBV7-9 to TRBJ1-2; no clear D gene. Germline CDR1 reads SEHNR; CDR2 reads FQNEAQ (reference sequence). The CDR3 sequence is 10 residues long. CDR3 coding DNA: TGTGCCAGCAGCGGAGCGAGAGTTGACTTC. Its protein is CASSGARVDF.

V and J are TRBV6-4 and TRBJ1-1; the match to TRBD1 covers 10 bases. The V and J ends lost 6 bases and 0 bases, in that order; junction bases with no gene match: 7. Germline CDR1 reads MRHNA; CDR2 reads SNTAGT. The CDR3 is made up of 16 amino acids. For the CDR3, the DNA is TGTGCCAGCAGGGAGACAGGGGGCGTCGTGAACACTGAAGCTTTCTTT. Amino acid sequence: CASRETGGVVNTEAFF.

The chain is built from TRBV30 and TRBJ1-5; TRBD1 matches at 7 bases. This CDR3 comprises 14 residues. Germline V gene data show CDR1 as GTSNPN and CDR2 as SVGIG (reference sequence). The V gene end was trimmed by 6 bases and the J gene end by 3 bases; junction bases not matched to a gene: 8. CDR3 bases: TGTGCCTGTCCAAAGGGGACAGTCAATCAGCCCCAGCATTTT. It yields the protein CACPKGTVNQPQHF.

DNA for the CDR3: TGTGCCAGAAGCCGCCCGACAGACCCAAGCAATCAGCCCCAGCATTTT. This translates into CARSRPTDPSNQPQHF. The chain recombines TRBV5-3 with TRBJ1-5; D is perhaps TRBD1 (5 bases). TRBV5-3 belongs to the ORF category, with a function that is uncertain. V shed 4 bases and J shed 1 base, with 15 bases lying between them. There are 16 residues in the CDR3.

J is TRBJ2-2 and V is TRBV7-9; no clear D gene. The germline V gene encodes CDR1 SEHNR and CDR2 FQNEAQ (reference sequence). CDR3 length: 13 amino acids. The V gene lost 5 bases and the J gene lost 7 bases, with 11 bases spanning the gap. CDR3 sequence: CASSNLPLGELFF. The CDR3 coding sequence is TGTGCCAGCAGCAACTTACCACTCGGGGAGCTGTTTTTT. Full variable domain (rest looked up from reference TRBV7-9 and TRBJ2-2): DTGVSQNPRHKITKRGQNVTFRCDPISEHNRLYWYRQTLGQGPEFLTYFQNEAQLEKSRLLSDRFSAERPKGSFSTLEIQRTEQGDSAMYLCASSNLPLGELFFGEGSRLTVL.

The chain links TRBV4-1 to TRBJ2-7; the D gene is possibly TRBD1 (6 bases). Trimming pared 5 bases from V and 2 bases from J, leaving 13 bases between. Germline V gene data show CDR1 as MGHRA and CDR2 as YSYEKL. The CDR3 is 14 amino acids. The CDR3 reads CASSYRRTAYEQYF. CDR3 nucleotides: TGCGCCAGCAGCTACCGCCGGACAGCCTACGAGCAGTACTTC.

V and J are TRBV11-1 and TRBJ2-2, with 12 nucleotides matching TRBD2. V shed 4 bases and J 1 base; nucleotides not matched to a gene: 10. Germline CDR1 reads SGHAT; CDR2 reads FQDESV (reference sequence). The CDR3 consists of 19 residues. CDR3 DNA sequence: TGTGCCAGCAGCTCCCCTAGCGGGGGGGCCAAGGGGAACACCGGGGAGCTGTTTTTT. It yields the protein CASSSPSGGAKGNTGELFF. The whole variable domain, remainder taken from reference TRBV11-1 and TRBJ2-2, is EAEVAQSPRYKITEKSQAVAFWCDPISGHATLYWYRQILGQGPELLVQFQDESVVDDSQLPKDRFSAERLKGVDSTLKIQPAELGDSAMYLCASSSPSGGAKGNTGELFFGEGSRLTVL.

This chain uses TRBV7-2 with TRBJ1-4; D is possibly TRBD1 (5 bases). CDR1 and CDR2 (germline): SGHTA, FQGNSA. This CDR3 spans 16 amino acids. V lost 0 bases and J 2 bases, leaving 10 bases between the germline ends. CDR3 sequence: CASSLASTETNEKLFF. In nucleotides, the CDR3 is TGTGCCAGCAGCTTAGCGTCGACAGAGACTAATGAAAAACTGTTTTTT.

The chain couples TRBV5-4 to TRBJ2-1; TRBD2 matches 10 bases. This CDR3 has 16 residues. Germline CDR1 SGHNT, CDR2 YYREEE (reference sequence). The ends lost 0 bases at V and 8 bases at J; junction bases unmatched: 8. The CDR3 region is CASSLGSSGGAHEQFF. The DNA of the CDR3 is TGTGCCAGCAGCTTGGGGTCGAGCGGGGGGGCTCATGAGCAGTTCTTC.

The rearrangement joins TRBV27 to TRBJ1-2; D is possibly TRBD1 (6 bases). The CDR3 is 14 residues long. Trimming left V 6 bases short and J 0 bases short, with 11 bases between. Looked up from germline, CDR1 is MNHEY and CDR2 is SMNVEV (reference sequence). CDR3 sequence (DNA): TGTGCCAGCAGCACCGGGACATCTAACTATGGCTACACCTTC. It encodes CASSTGTSNYGYTF.

The chain carries TRBV11-2 and TRBJ2-5; 10 bases line up with TRBD2. Germline V gene lookup returns CDR1 SGHAT and CDR2 FQNNGV. The CDR3 has 15 residues. Trimming cost V 4 bases and J 5 bases; bases outside gene matches: 7. The CDR3 coding sequence is TGTGCCAGCAGCTCCCAAGCGGGGGGGCGTGAGACCCAGTACTTC. Translating it yields CASSSQAGGRETQYF.

Concerning this clone itself: Other DNA sequences in the same sample also yield this CDR3. V usage is TRBV2 and J usage is TRBJ2-7, with 7 nucleotides matching TRBD1. Trimming cost V 4 bases and J 3 bases; bases outside gene matches: 6. The germline V gene has CDR1 SNHLY and CDR2 FYNNEI. This CDR3 region has 14 residues. The CDR3 loop is CASSARQGHYEQYF. The CDR3 DNA sequence: TGTGCCAGCAGTGCAAGACAGGGACACTACGAGCAGTACTTC.

The V call is TRBV5-6, the J call TRBJ1-1, with TRBD1 matching 7 bases. Germline trimming cut 7 bases from V and 4 bases from J; bases unmatched to any gene: 7. Germline V lookup: CDR1 SGHDT, CDR2 YYEEEE. The CDR3 is 13 residues long. Written as DNA, the CDR3 is TGTGCCAGCGGATGGGACAGCTTCACTGAAGCTTTCTTT. Amino acids: CASGWDSFTEAFF.

The V and J genes are TRBV5-4 and TRBJ1-5, with TRBD1 identical over 7 bases. Per germline, CDR1 SGHNT and CDR2 YYREEE (reference sequence). Trimming at V came to 1 base and at J to 7 bases, leaving 8 bases not matched to a gene. The length of the CDR3 is 15 residues. CDR3 residues: CASSLLQGEGQPQHF. The DNA for the CDR3 is TGTGCCAGCAGCTTGTTGCAGGGGGAAGGCCAGCCCCAGCATTTT.

The J gene is TRBJ1-3, the V gene TRBV19; no clear D gene. Trimming left V 1 base short and J 4 bases short, with 5 bases between. CDR3 length: 13 amino acids. Germline CDR1 is LNHDA and CDR2 is SQIVND (reference sequence). CDR3 region: CASSIVQGNTIYF. In DNA, the CDR3 is TGTGCCAGTAGTATAGTACAAGGAAACACCATATATTTT. The variable domain in full, with the rest retrieved from reference TRBV19 and TRBJ1-3, is DGGITQSPKYLFRKEGQNVTLSCEQNLNHDAMYWYRQDPGQGLRLIYYSQIVNDFQKGDIAEGYSVSREKKESFPLTVTSAQKNPTAFYLCASSIVQGNTIYFGEGSWLTVV.

The V and J genes are TRBV4-1 and TRBJ2-1; D remains unclear. The CDR3 contains 14 residues. The germline gives CDR1 MGHRA, CDR2 YSYEKL. V was shortened by 1 base and J by 2 bases, with 6 bases between the two germline ends. The CDR3 reads CASSQGATYNEQFF. CDR3 bases: TGCGCCAGCAGCCAAGGCGCCACCTACAATGAGCAGTTCTTC.

The rearrangement uses TRBV7-2 and TRBJ1-2, with D unclear. CDR1 and CDR2 (germline): SGHTA, FQGNSA. This CDR3 region has 15 residues. Trimming stripped 1 base from V and 5 bases from J, with 14 bases between. The CDR3 here is CASSLGAAGNYGYTF. In nucleotides, the CDR3 is TGTGCCAGCAGCTTAGGGGCAGCGGGAAATTATGGCTACACCTTC.

This rearrangement joins TRBV29-1 to TRBJ2-7; weak D call: TRBD1 (7 bases). V was clipped by 2 bases and J by 6 bases, with 17 bases between them. Germline V gene sequence: CDR1 SQVTM, CDR2 ANQGSEA. The CDR3 sequence is 14 residues long. In DNA form, the CDR3 reads TGCAGCGTTGAATCGGGGGACAGCTTCACCGAGCAGTACTTC. The encoded protein is CSVESGDSFTEQYF.

This CDR3 reads CAWSHSWAARGMTEAFF. The CDR3 nucleotides are TGTGCCTGGAGTCATTCCTGGGCCGCCAGGGGGATGACTGAAGCTTTCTTT. The V call is TRBV30, the J call TRBJ1-1; 7 bases line up with TRBD1. There are 17 residues in the CDR3. CDR1 is GTSNPN and CDR2 is SVGIG in the germline V gene (reference sequence). The junction had 17 bases not matched to a gene; V was cut back by 2 bases and J by 5 bases.

The gene calls are TRBV6-1 and TRBJ1-2; the match to TRBD1 covers 11 bases. Per germline, CDR1 MNHNS and CDR2 SASEGT. The junction had 4 bases not matched to a gene; V was cut back by 8 bases and J by 2 bases. The CDR3 runs to 14 residues. The CDR3 DNA reads TGTGCCAGCCGGTGGACAGGGGGCAACTATGGCTACACCTTC. Amino acid sequence: CASRWTGGNYGYTF.

The chain recombines TRBV6-5 with TRBJ2-7; 9 bases are shared with TRBD1. V dropped 6 bases and J dropped 4; count of bases not matched to a gene: 7. This CDR3 contains 14 residues. The V gene's germline CDR1 is MNHEY and CDR2 SVGAGI. CDR3 sequence reads: CASSEWTGEYEQYF. The CDR3 region has the DNA TGTGCCAGCAGCGAATGGACAGGGGAGTACGAGCAGTACTTC.

The chain has TRBV28 and TRBJ1-6; D is ambiguous. The germline V gene has CDR1 MDHEN and CDR2 SYDVKM. The CDR3 has 15 residues. V was clipped by 7 bases and J by 8 bases, with 18 bases between them. This CDR3 is CASTSGPGAHSPLHF. The CDR3 region has the DNA TGTGCCAGCACCTCCGGCCCGGGAGCTCATTCACCCCTCCACTTT.

The V gene is TRBV5-1, the J gene TRBJ1-4; D is unresolved. The V gene's germline CDR1 is SGHRS and CDR2 YFSETQ. The CDR3 extends over 13 amino acids. Between the trimmed V and J ends, which lost 4 bases and 5 bases, there was a span of 9 bases. CDR3 nucleotides: TGCGCCAGCAGCATAGGAGACAATGAAAAACTGTTTTTT. It yields the protein CASSIGDNEKLFF. Using reference TRBV5-1 and TRBJ1-4 for the parts outside the CDR3, the full variable domain is KAGVTQTPRYLIKTRGQQVTLSCSPISGHRSVSWYQQTPGQGLQFLFEYFSETQRNKGNFPGRFSGRQFSNSRSEMNVSTLELGDSALYLCASSIGDNEKLFFGSGTQLSVL.

The rearrangement uses TRBV7-8 and TRBJ2-5; TRBD2 matches 7 bases. The trim removed 5 bases at V and 5 bases at J, leaving 5 bases unmatched. CDR1 is SGHVS, CDR2 FQNEAQ, per germline. This CDR3 spans 13 amino acids. CDR3 region: CASSPSGAETQYF. The CDR3 DNA sequence: TGTGCCAGCAGCCCAAGCGGGGCGGAGACCCAGTACTTC. Based on the CDR3 plus reference TRBV7-8 and TRBJ2-5, the full variable domain is GAGVSQSPRYKVAKRGQDVALRCDPISGHVSLFWYQQALGQGPEFLTYFQNEAQLDKSGLPSDRFFAERPEGSVSTLKIQRTQQEDSAVYLCASSPSGAETQYFGPGTRLLVL.

The J gene is TRBJ2-2, the V gene TRBV9; D not resolved. The CDR3 sequence is 16 residues long. The V gene's germline CDR1 is SGDLS and CDR2 YYNGEE. V lost 0 bases and J lost 1, with 10 bases in between. CDR3 bases: TGTGCCAGCAGCGTAGGGGCCACCGGGAACACCGGGGAGCTGTTTTTT. Translated, it gives CASSVGATGNTGELFF.

The chain recombines TRBV2 with TRBJ2-6; 9 positions agree with TRBD1. The CDR3 sequence is 20 residues long. The ends lost 7 bases at V and 0 bases at J; junction bases unmatched: 16. Germline V gene data show CDR1 as SNHLY and CDR2 as FYNNEI. The CDR3 sequence is CASNQLQDRGLSSGANVLTF. CDR3 in DNA: TGTGCCAGCAATCAATTACAGGACAGGGGCCTTTCCTCTGGGGCCAACGTCCTGACTTTC.

The J gene is TRBJ1-1, the V gene TRBV30; tentative D call: TRBD1 (6 bases). The V gene lost 0 bases and the J gene lost 5 bases, with 16 bases spanning the gap. This CDR3 region has 15 residues. CDR1 is GTSNPN, CDR2 SVGIG, per germline (reference sequence). The CDR3 loop reads CAWSVLGAPETEAFF. CDR3 coding DNA: TGTGCCTGGAGTGTACTGGGGGCACCCGAAACTGAAGCTTTCTTT.